This T cell receptor beta chain is from a study of T cell responses to AZD1222 COVID-19 vaccine. General study points: Spike-specific TCR breadth and depth both grew after two AZD1222 doses. The span of vaccine-associated CD4 TCRs extended across spike, with dominance at 160-218 and 743-854. Recipients of AZD1222 seropositive at baseline numbered only 6 or 7. Donors were largely white British and mainly female; clonal diversity was possibly underestimated.

Profiled with immunoSEQ multiplex PCR; TCRdb holds only in-frame clones, not every one. The sample carries about 75,000 clones, about nine tenths recorded once. Trimming took 2 bases from V and 3 from J, leaving 10 bases between them. Germline CDR1 reads MDHEN; CDR2 reads SYDVKM. This CDR3 comprises 14 residues. As to this clone: Its specificity is unknown.

The V call is TRBV28, the J call TRBJ1-1, with D possibly being TRBD1 (5 bases). This sample comprised peripheral blood, obtained 28 days after the second AZD1222 dose. The TCR originated in an adult who received the AZD1222 COVID-19 vaccine. CDR3: CASSLPGQHTEAFF. CDR3 bases: TGTGCCAGCAGTTTACCAGGGCAACACACTGAAGCTTTCTTT.